The clone carrying this T cell receptor beta chain was observed a handful of times. Its antigen is not known. The sample belongs to a study of blood T cells in healthy people across ages. Using a J-beta primer mix together with a sample-barcoded 5' primer, a second PCR was run for roughly 6 to 12 cycles. TCRdb processed the 5' RACE reads anew with MiXCR; each CDR3 protein has one entry. The table records about 650,000 distinct CDR3 sequences, 40% to 65% of them present only once. Study-wide results and caveats: TCR beta diversity, measured per million T cells, fell in a roughly linear way with age.

CDR1 is DFQATT, CDR2 SNEGSKA, per germline (reference sequence). Trimming removed 6 bases from V and 4 bases from J, with 15 bases in between. The CDR3 totals 13 residues. The origin of this receptor is a woman aged 80 or over in good health. The sequencing sample was made of blood. The V call is TRBV20-1, the J call TRBJ2-5, with D perhaps matching TRBD2 (6 bases). CDR3 nucleotide sequence: TGCAGTGCCCCGGCGCGGGGTATAGAGACCCAGTACTTC. Translating gives CSAPARGIETQYF.